The clone carrying this T cell receptor (beta chain) was observed once. The data were obtained in a study of T cell changes during pregnancy in multiple sclerosis. The ends were cut back, 6 bases at V and 4 bases at J, with 13 bases in the middle. This CDR3 has 14 amino acids. In germline, CDR1 is SNHLY, CDR2 FYNNEI. Data came from immunoSEQ multiplex PCR; TCRdb stores just in-frame clones and leaves some out. The table has under 45,000 clones, approximately 90% seen once. The V gene is TRBV2, the J gene TRBJ2-1, with D possibly TRBD2 on 6 matching bases. Sequences were derived from peripheral blood, sampled in the second trimester of pregnancy. This clonotype was sampled from a female donor in good health, enrolled as a control in a pregnancy study. In DNA, the CDR3 is TGTGCCAGCAGGGGGACTCGCGCTTACAATGAGCAGTTCTTC. Its protein product is CASRGTRAYNEQFF.